The clone carrying this T cell receptor (beta chain) was observed many times. The antigen remains unidentified. The record originates from a study of T cells after yellow fever vaccination. Germline CDR1 and CDR2: LGHNT and FRNRAP. The V gene lost 6 bases and the J gene lost 6 bases, with 14 bases spanning the gap. CDR3 length: 14 amino acids. Broader study findings: Among all clonotypes, a small share was observed in both CD4 and CD8 compartments.

TCRdb itself ran the 5' RACE reads through MiXCR, one entry per CDR3 protein. The data show 100,000 to 150,000 distinct CDR3 sequences, with 8% to 10% seen just once and 30% to 40% held by the top ten. This chain links TRBV12-5 with TRBJ1-4; D uncertain. The clonotype comes from a man between 18 and 35 years old who received the YFV17D yellow fever vaccine. The material sequenced was CD8+ T cells sorted from PBMCs, taken on the day of the yellow fever booster vaccination. Here the CDR3 reads CASGPVGRDEKLFF. CDR3 coding DNA: TGTGCTAGTGGCCCGGTCGGCCGGGATGAAAAACTGTTTTTT.